This T cell receptor (beta chain) appears in the sequencing data of a study of beta chain features in type 1 diabetes. Findings and caveats of the study: Fewer insertions but more deletions were seen at VDJ junctions in type 1 diabetes patients. Any role of HLA type in TCRB rearrangement remained unresolved here. Moderate yet significant TCRB CDR3 shortening was seen in Type 1 diabetes patients in all four CD4+ subsets.

Every bit of the isolated RNA underwent reverse transcription, so sequencing read expressed TCRB transcripts. Clones were read by immunoSEQ multiplex PCR, and TCRdb kept only the in-frame ones, dropping some. The table includes 330,000 or so clones, around an eighth detected once. A CD45RO/CCR7/CD25/CD127/CD95/CD27 panel sorted naive, central memory, regulatory and stem cell-like memory CD4+ cells. Germline V CDR1 and CDR2: SGHTA, FQGNSA. V was clipped by 5 bases and J by 3 bases, with 8 bases between them. This CDR3 comprises 14 residues. Points on this clone: The antigen remains unidentified.

The genes are TRBV7-2 and TRBJ2-6, with a weak D call TRBD1 (6 bases). The receptor comes from a woman in her late teens or twenties with type 1 diabetes. The sample comprised naive CD4+ T cells from blood. The CDR3 protein is CASSNRDGANVLTF. CDR3 bases: TGTGCCAGCAGCAACAGGGATGGGGCCAACGTCCTGACTTTC.